The rows below give T cell receptor beta chains drawn from one sample of a study of CD8+CD57+ T cells in acquired aplastic anemia. TCRdb itself ran the reads through MiXCR, one entry per CDR3 protein. The profile shows more than 200,000 distinct CDR3 sequences, roughly 45% of them singletons. Sequencing was carried out using sorted CD4+, CD8+, or CD8+CD57+ T cells (not recorded which) from PBMCs. Receptors originate from a human donor with aplastic anemia. Both conserved end residues are part of each CDR3. The order of the fields is J gene, D gene, clone size, CDR3 length, V gene, CDR3 DNA, CDR3 protein. D genes are given only for firm matches. Not all rows give a size; the values are once, few, many and, for expanded clones, a class.

j_call: TRBJ1-5
d_call: -
clone_size: once
cdr3_length: 13
v_call: TRBV2
cdr3_nt: TGTGCCAGCAGTGAAGAGAACAATCAGCCCCAGCATTTT
cdr3_aa: CASSEENNQPQHF

j_call: TRBJ2-7
d_call: -
clone_size: once
cdr3_length: 13
v_call: TRBV2
cdr3_nt: TGTGCCAGCAGTGAACTCGGGCCTGGCGGGCAGTACTTC
cdr3_aa: CASSELGPGGQYF

j_call: TRBJ1-2
d_call: -
clone_size: many
cdr3_length: 15
v_call: TRBV5-5
cdr3_nt: TGTGCCAGCAGCACGTACAGGGACCCCAACTATGGCTACACCTTC
cdr3_aa: CASSTYRDPNYGYTF

j_call: TRBJ2-5
d_call: -
clone_size: -
cdr3_length: 14
v_call: TRBV9
cdr3_nt: TGTGCCAGCAGCGTAGGGCAAGGGCGAGAGGCCCAGTACTTC
cdr3_aa: CASSVGQGREAQYF

j_call: TRBJ2-1
d_call: TRBD2
clone_size: -
cdr3_length: 12
v_call: TRBV4-2
cdr3_nt: TGTGCCAGCAGTCCGACTAGCTTCGAGCAGTTCTTC
cdr3_aa: CASSPTSFEQFF

j_call: TRBJ1-5
d_call: TRBD1
clone_size: once
cdr3_length: 17
v_call: TRBV24-1
cdr3_nt: TGTGCCACCAGTGCTGTGACAGGGAGGGATAGCAATCAGCCCCAGCATTTT
cdr3_aa: CATSAVTGRDSNQPQHF

j_call: TRBJ2-5
d_call: -
clone_size: -
cdr3_length: 13
v_call: TRBV20-1
cdr3_nt: TGCAGTGCTATCCCCTACCCTCCAGAGACCCAGTACTTC
cdr3_aa: CSAIPYPPETQYF

j_call: TRBJ2-1
d_call: TRBD2
clone_size: few
cdr3_length: 18
v_call: TRBV6-6
cdr3_nt: TGTGCCAGCAGTGCTGGGGGGGCGGGGGGCAAGAATTACAATGAGCAGTTCTTC
cdr3_aa: CASSAGGAGGKNYNEQFF

j_call: TRBJ1-1
d_call: -
clone_size: -
cdr3_length: 15
v_call: TRBV7-9
cdr3_nt: TGTGCCAGCAGCTTGTTCTCCGCGGCGAACACTGAAGCTTTCTTT
cdr3_aa: CASSLFSAANTEAFF

j_call: TRBJ1-5
d_call: -
clone_size: few
cdr3_length: 16
v_call: TRBV30
cdr3_nt: TGTGCCTGGAGTGCTATGGCGGGGCGCGGCAATCAGCCCCAGCATTTT
cdr3_aa: CAWSAMAGRGNQPQHF

j_call: TRBJ1-4
d_call: TRBD1
clone_size: -
cdr3_length: 19
v_call: TRBV6-5
cdr3_nt: TGTGCCAGCAGTTACAGGGGGCTGAGGGAGAACGCGGGAAATGAAAAACTGTTTTTT
cdr3_aa: CASSYRGLRENAGNEKLFF

j_call: TRBJ1-1
d_call: -
clone_size: many
cdr3_length: 16
v_call: TRBV28
cdr3_nt: TGTGCCAGCAGGACCGGGGGCGCGAAGATCACAACTGAAGCTTTCTTT
cdr3_aa: CASRTGGAKITTEAFF

j_call: TRBJ2-4
d_call: -
clone_size: -
cdr3_length: 16
v_call: TRBV5-5
cdr3_nt: TGTGCCAGCAGCTTGGAGGGCAGGCTAGCCAAAAACATTCAGTACTTC
cdr3_aa: CASSLEGRLAKNIQYF

j_call: TRBJ2-7
d_call: -
clone_size: many
cdr3_length: 14
v_call: TRBV5-8
cdr3_nt: TGTGCCAGCAGCCATGGGGGTAGAAGAGGCGAGCAGTACTTC
cdr3_aa: CASSHGGRRGEQYF

j_call: TRBJ2-7
d_call: -
clone_size: -
cdr3_length: 13
v_call: TRBV20-1
cdr3_nt: TGCAGCGTTTCCGGGGGCGCAGGATACGAGCAGTACTTC
cdr3_aa: CSVSGGAGYEQYF

j_call: TRBJ2-1
d_call: TRBD2
clone_size: many
cdr3_length: 14
v_call: TRBV19
cdr3_nt: TGTGCCAGTGAGCCGTGGCGGGGGTACAATGAGCAGTTCTTC
cdr3_aa: CASEPWRGYNEQFF

j_call: TRBJ1-5
d_call: -
clone_size: many
cdr3_length: 14
v_call: TRBV6-5
cdr3_nt: TGTGCCAGCAGTTTGGGCCCCCAGGTTCAGCCCCAGCATTTT
cdr3_aa: CASSLGPQVQPQHF

j_call: TRBJ2-1
d_call: TRBD1
clone_size: -
cdr3_length: 12
v_call: TRBV24-1
cdr3_nt: TGTGCCACCGGGACAGGCTACAATGAGCAGTTCTTC
cdr3_aa: CATGTGYNEQFF

j_call: TRBJ2-1
d_call: TRBD1
clone_size: -
cdr3_length: 15
v_call: TRBV2
cdr3_nt: TGTGCCAGCAGTGAAGGGACAGGGATTCGCAATGAGCAGTTCTTC
cdr3_aa: CASSEGTGIRNEQFF

j_call: TRBJ1-2
d_call: TRBD1
clone_size: -
cdr3_length: 14
v_call: TRBV12-3/TRBV12-4
cdr3_nt: TGTGCCAGCAGTTTAAGACAGGGCAACCATGGCTACACCTTC
cdr3_aa: CASSLRQGNHGYTF

j_call: TRBJ2-6
d_call: -
clone_size: -
cdr3_length: 17
v_call: TRBV3-1
cdr3_nt: TGTGCCAGCAGCCCAAGGACATACCGGGCAGGGGCCAACGTCCTGACTTTC
cdr3_aa: CASSPRTYRAGANVLTF

j_call: TRBJ2-5
d_call: -
clone_size: -
cdr3_length: 13
v_call: TRBV7-2
cdr3_nt: TGTGCCAGCAGCCCAAGGGGAAGAGGGACCCAGTACTTC
cdr3_aa: CASSPRGRGTQYF

j_call: TRBJ2-5
d_call: TRBD2
clone_size: -
cdr3_length: 15
v_call: TRBV20-1
cdr3_nt: TGCAGTGAGACTTTAGGCGGGGGGGGCCGAGAGACCCAGTACTTC
cdr3_aa: CSETLGGGGRETQYF

j_call: TRBJ2-7
d_call: TRBD1
clone_size: -
cdr3_length: 16
v_call: TRBV6-5
cdr3_nt: TGTGCCAGCAGTCGAACCCCGGGACAGCGAGTCTACGAGCAGTACTTC
cdr3_aa: CASSRTPGQRVYEQYF

j_call: TRBJ2-3
d_call: TRBD2
clone_size: many
cdr3_length: 15
v_call: TRBV7-3
cdr3_nt: TGTGCCAGCAGCTATAGCGGGGGGCCCACAGATACGCAGTATTTT
cdr3_aa: CASSYSGGPTDTQYF

j_call: TRBJ2-5
d_call: -
clone_size: -
cdr3_length: 14
v_call: TRBV20-1
cdr3_nt: TGCAGTGCTAGAGATTTGGGGGATGGGGAGACCCAGTACTTC
cdr3_aa: CSARDLGDGETQYF

j_call: TRBJ1-1
d_call: -
clone_size: many
cdr3_length: 14
v_call: TRBV24-1
cdr3_nt: TGTGCCACCAGTGATTTCCAGGGCGCCGATGAAGCTTTCTTT
cdr3_aa: CATSDFQGADEAFF

j_call: TRBJ1-4
d_call: TRBD1
clone_size: -
cdr3_length: 14
v_call: TRBV25-1
cdr3_nt: TGTGCCAGCAGCTTACAGGGGGCTAATGAAAAACTGTTTTTT
cdr3_aa: CASSLQGANEKLFF

j_call: TRBJ1-4
d_call: TRBD1
clone_size: -
cdr3_length: 14
v_call: TRBV7-9
cdr3_nt: TGTGCCAGCAGCCGCTGGACAGGGGTTGAAAAACTGTTTTTT
cdr3_aa: CASSRWTGVEKLFF

j_call: TRBJ2-5
d_call: -
clone_size: -
cdr3_length: 14
v_call: TRBV24-1
cdr3_nt: TGTGCCACCAGTGATTTTCGGACAGCAGAGACCCAGTACTTC
cdr3_aa: CATSDFRTAETQYF

j_call: TRBJ1-5
d_call: TRBD1
clone_size: -
cdr3_length: 14
v_call: TRBV10-3
cdr3_nt: TGTGCCATCAGGGGAGGGGGCAGCAATCAGCCCCAGCATTTT
cdr3_aa: CAIRGGGSNQPQHF

j_call: TRBJ1-2
d_call: -
clone_size: many
cdr3_length: 13
v_call: TRBV12-3/TRBV12-4
cdr3_nt: TGTGCCAGCAGCCAGACACGGGTCGAAGGCTACACCTTC
cdr3_aa: CASSQTRVEGYTF

j_call: TRBJ2-6
d_call: -
clone_size: many
cdr3_length: 15
v_call: TRBV20-1
cdr3_nt: TGCAGTGCTGGGTCCCAGGAAACTGGGGCCAACGTCCTGACTTTC
cdr3_aa: CSAGSQETGANVLTF

j_call: TRBJ1-2
d_call: -
clone_size: many
cdr3_length: 13
v_call: TRBV7-9
cdr3_nt: TGTGCCAGCAGCTTTCGGGGCGCGGGAGGCTACACCTTC
cdr3_aa: CASSFRGAGGYTF

j_call: TRBJ2-7
d_call: TRBD2
clone_size: -
cdr3_length: 14
v_call: TRBV7-2
cdr3_nt: TGTGCCAGCAGCCCGGGACTAGCATCGAACGAGCAGTACTTC
cdr3_aa: CASSPGLASNEQYF

j_call: TRBJ1-2
d_call: -
clone_size: many
cdr3_length: 15
v_call: TRBV6-1
cdr3_nt: TGTGCCAGCAGTGTCGCATGGCGGGGAAGCTATGGCTACACCTTC
cdr3_aa: CASSVAWRGSYGYTF

j_call: TRBJ1-6
d_call: -
clone_size: many
cdr3_length: 15
v_call: TRBV12-5
cdr3_nt: TGTGCTAGTGGGTTCAGGGGCGCAAATAATTCACCCCTCCACTTT
cdr3_aa: CASGFRGANNSPLHF

j_call: TRBJ1-2
d_call: -
clone_size: -
cdr3_length: 14
v_call: TRBV29-1
cdr3_nt: TGCAGCGTTGAATCGGGGGGCGCTAACTATGGCTACACCTTC
cdr3_aa: CSVESGGANYGYTF

j_call: TRBJ1-2
d_call: TRBD1
clone_size: -
cdr3_length: 15
v_call: TRBV19
cdr3_nt: TGTGCCAGCAGCCGACAGGGCTCTGATAACTATGGCTACACCTTC
cdr3_aa: CASSRQGSDNYGYTF

j_call: TRBJ1-1
d_call: TRBD1
clone_size: few
cdr3_length: 15
v_call: TRBV6-5
cdr3_nt: TGTGCCAGCTTTAGACAGGGGGCGAGAGGCACTGAAGCTTTCTTT
cdr3_aa: CASFRQGARGTEAFF

j_call: TRBJ2-7
d_call: -
clone_size: -
cdr3_length: 13
v_call: TRBV14
cdr3_nt: TGTGCCAGCACGACGAGATCGTCCTACGAGCAGTACTTC
cdr3_aa: CASTTRSSYEQYF

j_call: TRBJ1-2
d_call: TRBD1
clone_size: -
cdr3_length: 15
v_call: TRBV2
cdr3_nt: TGTGCCAGCAGTGAAATTGGGACAGGACTCGTCGGCTACACCTTC
cdr3_aa: CASSEIGTGLVGYTF